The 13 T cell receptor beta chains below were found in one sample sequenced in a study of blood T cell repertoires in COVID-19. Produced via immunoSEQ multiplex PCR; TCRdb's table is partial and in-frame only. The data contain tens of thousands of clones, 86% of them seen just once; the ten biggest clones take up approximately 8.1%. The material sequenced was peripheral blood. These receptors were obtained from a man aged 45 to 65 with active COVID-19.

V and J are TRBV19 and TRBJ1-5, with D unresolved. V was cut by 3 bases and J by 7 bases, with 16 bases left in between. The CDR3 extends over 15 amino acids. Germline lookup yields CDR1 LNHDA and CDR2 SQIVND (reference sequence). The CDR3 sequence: CASSMPAGGSQPQHF. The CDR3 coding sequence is TGTGCCAGTAGTATGCCGGCGGGAGGATCGCAGCCCCAGCATTTT.

CDR3 amino acids: CASSSPRLAGKETQYF. The CDR3 nucleotides read TGTGCCAGCAGCTCCCCAAGACTAGCGGGAAAAGAGACCCAGTACTTC. The chain has TRBV7-2 and TRBJ2-5; 11 bases agree with TRBD2. The V segment lost 4 bases and the J segment 3 bases; nucleotides outside the gene matches: 7. This CDR3 has 16 amino acids. Germline values: CDR1 SGHTA, CDR2 FQGNSA.

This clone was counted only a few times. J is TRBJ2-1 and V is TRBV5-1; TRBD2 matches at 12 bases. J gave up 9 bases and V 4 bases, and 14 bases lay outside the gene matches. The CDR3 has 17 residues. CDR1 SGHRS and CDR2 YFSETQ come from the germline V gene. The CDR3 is CASSPHGPSGGASEQFF. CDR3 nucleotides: TGCGCCAGCAGCCCCCACGGGCCTAGCGGGGGGGCCAGTGAGCAGTTCTTC.

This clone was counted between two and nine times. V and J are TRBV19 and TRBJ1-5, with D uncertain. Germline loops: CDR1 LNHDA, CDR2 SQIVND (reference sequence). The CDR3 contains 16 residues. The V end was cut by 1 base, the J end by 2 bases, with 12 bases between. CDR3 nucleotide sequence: TGTGCCAGTAGTATAGGGCGGTCGAGGGGCAATCAGCCCCAGCATTTT. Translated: CASSIGRSRGNQPQHF.

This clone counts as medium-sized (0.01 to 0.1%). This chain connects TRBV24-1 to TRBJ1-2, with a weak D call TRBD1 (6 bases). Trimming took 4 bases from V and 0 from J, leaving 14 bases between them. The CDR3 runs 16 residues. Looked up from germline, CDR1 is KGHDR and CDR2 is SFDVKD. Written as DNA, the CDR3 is TGTGCCACCAGTGACGAAAGGACAGTAGCTAACTATGGCTACACCTTC. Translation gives CATSDERTVANYGYTF.

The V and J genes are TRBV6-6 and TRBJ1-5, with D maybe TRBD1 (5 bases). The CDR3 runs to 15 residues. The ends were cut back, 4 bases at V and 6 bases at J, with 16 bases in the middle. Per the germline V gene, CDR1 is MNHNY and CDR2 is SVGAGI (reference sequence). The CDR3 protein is CASSFEGRVGQPQHF. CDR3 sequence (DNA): TGTGCCAGCAGTTTTGAGGGGAGGGTGGGTCAGCCCCAGCATTTT.

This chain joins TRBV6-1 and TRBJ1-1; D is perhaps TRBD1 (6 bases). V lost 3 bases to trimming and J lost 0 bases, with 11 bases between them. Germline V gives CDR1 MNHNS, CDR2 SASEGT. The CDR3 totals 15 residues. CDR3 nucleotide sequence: TGTGCCAGCAGTGATCCGGCAGGGGTGAACACTGAAGCTTTCTTT. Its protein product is CASSDPAGVNTEAFF.

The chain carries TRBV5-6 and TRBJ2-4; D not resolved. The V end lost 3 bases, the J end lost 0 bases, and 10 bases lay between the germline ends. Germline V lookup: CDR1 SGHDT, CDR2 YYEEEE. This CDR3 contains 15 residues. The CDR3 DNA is TGTGCCAGCAGCTCGTGGTCAGTAGCCAAAAACATTCAGTACTTC. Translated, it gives CASSSWSVAKNIQYF. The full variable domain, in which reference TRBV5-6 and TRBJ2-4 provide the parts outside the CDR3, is DAGVTQSPTHLIKTRGQQVTLRCSPKSGHDTVSWYQQALGQGPQFIFQYYEEEERQRGNFPDRFSGHQFPNYSSELNVNALLLGDSALYLCASSSWSVAKNIQYFGAGTRLSVL.

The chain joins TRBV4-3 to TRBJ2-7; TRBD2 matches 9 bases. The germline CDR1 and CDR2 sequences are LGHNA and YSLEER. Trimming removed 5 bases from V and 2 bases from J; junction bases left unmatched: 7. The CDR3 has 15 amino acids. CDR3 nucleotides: TGCGCCAGCAGCGGGTGGCGGGGGGGCACCTACGAGCAGTACTTC. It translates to CASSGWRGGTYEQYF.

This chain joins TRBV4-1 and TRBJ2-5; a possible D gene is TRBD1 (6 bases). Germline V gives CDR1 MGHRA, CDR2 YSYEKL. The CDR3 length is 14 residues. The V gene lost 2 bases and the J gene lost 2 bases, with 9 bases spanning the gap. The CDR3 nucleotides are TGCGCCAGCAGCCAATCAGGGGTTCAAGAGACCCAGTACTTC. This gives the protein CASSQSGVQETQYF.

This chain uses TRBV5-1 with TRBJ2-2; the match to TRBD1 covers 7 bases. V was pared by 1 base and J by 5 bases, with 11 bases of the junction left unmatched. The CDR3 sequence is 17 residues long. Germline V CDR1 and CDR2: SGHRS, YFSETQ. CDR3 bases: TGCGCCAGCAGCTTGCCCTTAACAGGGGAAAGGACCGGGGAGCTGTTTTTT. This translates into CASSLPLTGERTGELFF.

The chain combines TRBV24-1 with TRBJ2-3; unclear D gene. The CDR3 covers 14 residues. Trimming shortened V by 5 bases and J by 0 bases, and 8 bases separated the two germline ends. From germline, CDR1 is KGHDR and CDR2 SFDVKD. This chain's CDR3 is CATSATASTDTQYF. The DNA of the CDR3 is TGTGCCACCAGTGCAACAGCTAGCACAGATACGCAGTATTTT.

The CDR3 bases are TGTGCCAGCAGTTTATCCGGACAGGCCCGTCGCACCGGGGAGCTGTTTTTT. It translates to CASSLSGQARRTGELFF. V gene TRBV27 combines with J gene TRBJ2-2; 7 bases are a match to TRBD1. Germline CDR1 reads MNHEY; CDR2 reads SMNVEV (reference sequence). This CDR3 is 17 amino acids long. Trimming cost V 0 bases and J 4 bases; bases outside gene matches: 8.